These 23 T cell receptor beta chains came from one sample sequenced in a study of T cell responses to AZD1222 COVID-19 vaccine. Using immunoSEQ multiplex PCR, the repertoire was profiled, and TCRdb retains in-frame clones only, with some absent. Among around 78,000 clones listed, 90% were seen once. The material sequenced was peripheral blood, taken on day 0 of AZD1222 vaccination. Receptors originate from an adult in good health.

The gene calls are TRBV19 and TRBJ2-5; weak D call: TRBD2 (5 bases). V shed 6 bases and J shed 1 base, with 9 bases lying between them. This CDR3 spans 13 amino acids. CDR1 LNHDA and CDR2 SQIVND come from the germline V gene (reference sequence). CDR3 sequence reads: CASSGNSQETQYF. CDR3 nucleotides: TGTGCCAGTAGCGGGAATAGCCAAGAGACCCAGTACTTC.

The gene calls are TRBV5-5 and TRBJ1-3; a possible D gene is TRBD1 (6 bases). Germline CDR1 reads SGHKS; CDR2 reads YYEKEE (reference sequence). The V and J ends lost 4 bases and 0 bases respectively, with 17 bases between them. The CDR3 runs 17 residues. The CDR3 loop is CASSRNDRLTSGNTIYF. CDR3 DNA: TGTGCCAGCAGCAGGAACGACAGGCTCACCTCTGGAAACACCATATATTTT.

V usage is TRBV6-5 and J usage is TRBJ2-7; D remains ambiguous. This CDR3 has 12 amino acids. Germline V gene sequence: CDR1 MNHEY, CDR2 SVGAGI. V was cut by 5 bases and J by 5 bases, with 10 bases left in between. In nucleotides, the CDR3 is TGTGCCAGCAGTCTCACTCGGGACGAGCAGTACTTC. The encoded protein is CASSLTRDEQYF.

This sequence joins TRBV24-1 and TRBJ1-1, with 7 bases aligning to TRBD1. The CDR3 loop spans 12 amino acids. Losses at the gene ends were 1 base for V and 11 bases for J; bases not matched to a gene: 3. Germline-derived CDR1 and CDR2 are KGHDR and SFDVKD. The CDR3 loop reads CATSDLGGSAFF. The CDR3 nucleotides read TGTGCCACCAGTGATTTAGGGGGCTCTGCTTTCTTT.

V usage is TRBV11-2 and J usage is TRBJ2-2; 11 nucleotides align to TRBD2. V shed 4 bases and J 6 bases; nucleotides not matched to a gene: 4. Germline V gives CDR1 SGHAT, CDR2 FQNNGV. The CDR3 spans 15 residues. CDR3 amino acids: CASSSIAGGPGELFF. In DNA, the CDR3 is TGTGCCAGCAGCTCAATAGCGGGGGGGCCCGGGGAGCTGTTTTTT. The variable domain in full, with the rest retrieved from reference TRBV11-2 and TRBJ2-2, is EAGVAQSPRYKIIEKRQSVAFWCNPISGHATLYWYQQILGQGPKLLIQFQNNGVVDDSQLPKDRFSAERLKGVDSTLKIQPAKLEDSAVYLCASSSIAGGPGELFFGEGSRLTVL.

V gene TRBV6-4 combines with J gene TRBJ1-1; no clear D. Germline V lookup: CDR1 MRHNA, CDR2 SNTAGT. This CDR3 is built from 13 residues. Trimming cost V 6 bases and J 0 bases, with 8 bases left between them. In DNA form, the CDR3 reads TGTGCCAGCAGCACGGGGTTGAACACTGAAGCTTTCTTT. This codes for CASSTGLNTEAFF.

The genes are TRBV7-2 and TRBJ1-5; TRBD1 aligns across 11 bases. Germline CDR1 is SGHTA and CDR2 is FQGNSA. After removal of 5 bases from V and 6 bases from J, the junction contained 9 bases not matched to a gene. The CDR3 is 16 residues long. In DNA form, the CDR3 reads TGTGCCAGCAGCGCCCGGGACAGGGGGGATTTTCAGCCCCAGCATTTT. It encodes CASSARDRGDFQPQHF.

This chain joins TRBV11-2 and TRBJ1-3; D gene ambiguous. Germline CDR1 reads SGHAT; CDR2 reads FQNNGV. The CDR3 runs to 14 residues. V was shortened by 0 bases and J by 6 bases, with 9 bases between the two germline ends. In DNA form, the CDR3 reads TGTGCCAGCAGCTTAGATGGGCAGCTAAACACCATATATTTT. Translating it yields CASSLDGQLNTIYF.

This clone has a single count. CDR3 DNA sequence: TGTGCCAGCAGCTTAGAGGGAGGGCCGCCGGGGTACAATGAGCAGTTCTTC. Translation: CASSLEGGPPGYNEQFF. The V and J genes are TRBV7-2 and TRBJ2-1; 7 bases match TRBD2. CDR3 length equals 17 residues. The V gene end was trimmed by 1 base and the J gene end by 4 bases; junction bases not matched to a gene: 10. The V gene's germline CDR1 is SGHTA and CDR2 FQGNSA.

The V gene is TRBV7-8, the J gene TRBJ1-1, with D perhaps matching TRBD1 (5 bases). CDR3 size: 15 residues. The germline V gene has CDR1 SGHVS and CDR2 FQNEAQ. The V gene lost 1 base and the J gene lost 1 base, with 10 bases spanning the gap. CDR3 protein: CASSLVWQGNTEAFF. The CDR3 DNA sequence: TGTGCCAGCAGCTTAGTGTGGCAGGGGAACACTGAAGCTTTCTTT.

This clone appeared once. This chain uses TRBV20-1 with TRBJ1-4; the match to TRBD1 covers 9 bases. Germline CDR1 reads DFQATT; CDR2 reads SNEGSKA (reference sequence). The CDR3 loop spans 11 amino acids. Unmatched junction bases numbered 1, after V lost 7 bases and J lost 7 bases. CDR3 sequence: CSGQGGEKLFF. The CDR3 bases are TGCAGTGGACAGGGGGGTGAAAAACTGTTTTTT.

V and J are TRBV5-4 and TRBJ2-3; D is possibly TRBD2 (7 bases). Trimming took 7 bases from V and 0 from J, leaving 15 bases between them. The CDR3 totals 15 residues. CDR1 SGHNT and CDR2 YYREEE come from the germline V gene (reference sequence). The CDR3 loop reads CASWRGGLSTDTQYF. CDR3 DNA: TGTGCCAGCTGGAGGGGGGGACTTAGCACAGATACGCAGTATTTT.

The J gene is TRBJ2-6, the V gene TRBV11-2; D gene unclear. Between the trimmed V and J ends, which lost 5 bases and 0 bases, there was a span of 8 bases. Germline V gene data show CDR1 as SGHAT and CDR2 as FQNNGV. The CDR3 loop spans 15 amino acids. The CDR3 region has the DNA TGTGCCAGCAGCCTCCGAAACTCTGGGGCCAACGTCCTGACTTTC. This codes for CASSLRNSGANVLTF.

The CDR3 loop reads CASRGGQGDNQPQHF. CDR3 bases: TGTGCCAGCAGAGGGGGACAGGGGGACAATCAGCCCCAGCATTTT. V gene TRBV6-5 combines with J gene TRBJ1-5; TRBD1 aligns across 11 bases. The V gene's germline CDR1 is MNHEY and CDR2 SVGAGI. V shed 6 bases, J shed 3 bases, and the junction held 4 bases outside the gene matches. The CDR3 spans 15 residues.

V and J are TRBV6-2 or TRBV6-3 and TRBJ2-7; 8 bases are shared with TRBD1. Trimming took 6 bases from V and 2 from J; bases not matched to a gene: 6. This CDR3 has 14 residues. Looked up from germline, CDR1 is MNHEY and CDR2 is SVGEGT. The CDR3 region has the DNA TGTGCCAGCAGCACTACAGGGGGGACCTACGAGCAGTACTTC. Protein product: CASSTTGGTYEQYF.

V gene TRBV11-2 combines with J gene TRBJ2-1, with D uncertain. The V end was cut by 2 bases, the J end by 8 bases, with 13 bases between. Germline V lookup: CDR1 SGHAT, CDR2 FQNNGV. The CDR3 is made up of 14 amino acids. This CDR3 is CASSLTPNGDEQFF. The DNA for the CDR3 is TGTGCCAGCAGCTTAACCCCTAATGGCGATGAGCAGTTCTTC.

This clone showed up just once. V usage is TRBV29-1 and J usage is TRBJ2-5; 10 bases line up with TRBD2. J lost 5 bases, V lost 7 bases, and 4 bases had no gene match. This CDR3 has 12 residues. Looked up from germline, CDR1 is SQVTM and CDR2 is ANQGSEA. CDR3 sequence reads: CSGSGREETQYF. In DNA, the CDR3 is TGCAGCGGGAGCGGGAGGGAGGAGACCCAGTACTTC.

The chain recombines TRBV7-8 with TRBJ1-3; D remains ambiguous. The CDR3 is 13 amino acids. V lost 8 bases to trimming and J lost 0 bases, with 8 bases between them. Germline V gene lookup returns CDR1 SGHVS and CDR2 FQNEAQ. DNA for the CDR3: TGTGCCAGCCGCCCGCCCTCTGGAAACACCATATATTTT. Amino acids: CASRPPSGNTIYF. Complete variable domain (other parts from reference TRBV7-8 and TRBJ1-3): GAGVSQSPRYKVAKRGQDVALRCDPISGHVSLFWYQQALGQGPEFLTYFQNEAQLDKSGLPSDRFFAERPEGSVSTLKIQRTQQEDSAVYLCASRPPSGNTIYFGEGSWLTVV.

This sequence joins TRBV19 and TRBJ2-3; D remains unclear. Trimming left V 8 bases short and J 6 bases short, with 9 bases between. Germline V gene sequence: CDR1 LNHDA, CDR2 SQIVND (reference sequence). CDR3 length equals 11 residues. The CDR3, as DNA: TGTGCCAGTGGTAGCATGGATACGCAGTATTTT. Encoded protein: CASGSMDTQYF.

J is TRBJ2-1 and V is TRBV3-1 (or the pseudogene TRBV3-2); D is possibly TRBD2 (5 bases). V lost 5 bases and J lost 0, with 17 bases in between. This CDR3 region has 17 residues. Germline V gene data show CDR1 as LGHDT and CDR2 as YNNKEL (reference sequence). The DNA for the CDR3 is TGTGCCAGCAGCACCCTTGGCGTGGGGAGCTCCTACAATGAGCAGTTCTTC. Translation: CASSTLGVGSSYNEQFF.

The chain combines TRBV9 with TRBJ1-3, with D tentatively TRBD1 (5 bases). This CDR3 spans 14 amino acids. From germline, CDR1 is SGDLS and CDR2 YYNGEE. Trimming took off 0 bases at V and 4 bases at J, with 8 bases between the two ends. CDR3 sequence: CASSVAGMGNTIYF. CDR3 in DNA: TGTGCCAGCAGCGTAGCAGGGATGGGAAACACCATATATTTT. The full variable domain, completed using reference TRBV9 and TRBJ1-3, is DSGVTQTPKHLITATGQRVTLRCSPRSGDLSVYWYQQSLDQGLQFLIQYYNGEERAKGNILERFSAQQFPDLHSELNLSSLELGDSALYFCASSVAGMGNTIYFGEGSWLTVV.

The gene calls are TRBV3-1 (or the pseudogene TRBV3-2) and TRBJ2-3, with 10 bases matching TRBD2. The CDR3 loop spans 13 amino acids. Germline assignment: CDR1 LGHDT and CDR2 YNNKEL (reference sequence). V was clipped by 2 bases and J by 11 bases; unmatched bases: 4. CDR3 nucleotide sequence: TGTGCCAGCAGCCAATCGAAGCGGGAGGGGCAGTATTTT. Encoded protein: CASSQSKREGQYF.

The CDR3 region is CASSRQVTSGNTIYF. The DNA of the CDR3 is TGTGCCAGCAGCAGACAGGTTACCTCTGGAAACACCATATATTTT. This sequence joins TRBV7-8 and TRBJ1-3, with D perhaps matching TRBD1 (6 bases). Trimming cost V 5 bases and J 0 bases, with 11 bases left between them. CDR3 size: 15 residues. In germline, CDR1 is SGHVS, CDR2 FQNEAQ.